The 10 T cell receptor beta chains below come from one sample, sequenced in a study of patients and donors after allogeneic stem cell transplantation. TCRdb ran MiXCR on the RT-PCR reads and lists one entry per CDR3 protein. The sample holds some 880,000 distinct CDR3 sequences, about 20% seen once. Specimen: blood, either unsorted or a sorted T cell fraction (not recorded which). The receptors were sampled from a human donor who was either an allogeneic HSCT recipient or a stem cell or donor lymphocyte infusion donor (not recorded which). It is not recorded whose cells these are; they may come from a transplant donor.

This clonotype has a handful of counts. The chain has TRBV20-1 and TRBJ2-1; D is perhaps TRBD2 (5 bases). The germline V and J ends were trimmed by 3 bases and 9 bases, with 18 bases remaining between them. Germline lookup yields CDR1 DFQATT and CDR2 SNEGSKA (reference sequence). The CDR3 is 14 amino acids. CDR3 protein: CSASQLVSSFEQFF. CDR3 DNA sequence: TGCAGTGCTAGTCAACTAGTTTCGTCCTTTGAGCAGTTCTTC.

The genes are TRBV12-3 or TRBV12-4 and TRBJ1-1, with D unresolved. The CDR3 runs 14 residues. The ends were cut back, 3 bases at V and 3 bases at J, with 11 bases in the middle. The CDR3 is CASSFEDGDTEAFF. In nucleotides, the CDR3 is TGTGCCAGCAGTTTTGAGGATGGGGACACTGAAGCTTTCTTT.

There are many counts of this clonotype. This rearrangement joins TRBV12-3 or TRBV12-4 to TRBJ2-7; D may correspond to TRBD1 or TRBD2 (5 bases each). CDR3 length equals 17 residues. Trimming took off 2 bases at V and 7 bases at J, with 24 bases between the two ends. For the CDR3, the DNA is TGTGCCAGCAGTTTAATGGGACCCACCTACGATTGGGAGGAGCAGTACTTC. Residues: CASSLMGPTYDWEEQYF.

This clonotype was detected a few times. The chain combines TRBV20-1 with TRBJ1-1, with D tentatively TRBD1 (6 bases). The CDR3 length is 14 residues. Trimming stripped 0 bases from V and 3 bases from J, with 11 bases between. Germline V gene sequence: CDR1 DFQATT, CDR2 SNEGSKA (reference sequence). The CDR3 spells CSAREYRGHTEAFF. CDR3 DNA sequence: TGCAGTGCTAGAGAATACCGGGGGCACACTGAAGCTTTCTTT.

This CDR3 reads CASSLVSFFDGAGELFF. The CDR3 DNA follows: TGTGCCAGCAGTTTAGTCAGTTTTTTCGACGGAGCCGGGGAGCTGTTTTTT. The chain joins TRBV12-3 or TRBV12-4 to TRBJ2-2; D not resolved. The ends were cut back, 1 base at V and 6 bases at J, with 18 bases in the middle. The CDR3 contains 17 residues.

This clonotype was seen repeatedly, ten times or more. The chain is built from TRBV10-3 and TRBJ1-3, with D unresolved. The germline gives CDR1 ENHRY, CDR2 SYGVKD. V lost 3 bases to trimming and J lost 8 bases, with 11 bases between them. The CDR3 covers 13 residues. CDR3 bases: TGTGCCATCAGTGACGGAGTAGGAGACACCATATATTTT. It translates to CAISDGVGDTIYF.

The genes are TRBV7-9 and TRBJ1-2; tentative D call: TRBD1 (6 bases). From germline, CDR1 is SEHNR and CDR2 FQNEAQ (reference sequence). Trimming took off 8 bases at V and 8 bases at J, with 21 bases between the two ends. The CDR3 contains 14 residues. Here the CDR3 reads CASALGGGQGGYTF. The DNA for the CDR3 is TGTGCCAGCGCCTTAGGAGGGGGGCAGGGAGGCTACACCTTC.

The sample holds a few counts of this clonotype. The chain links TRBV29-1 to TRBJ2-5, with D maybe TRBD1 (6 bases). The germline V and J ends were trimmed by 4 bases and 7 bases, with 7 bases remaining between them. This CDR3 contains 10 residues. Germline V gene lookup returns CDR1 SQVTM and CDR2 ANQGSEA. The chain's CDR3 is CSVGGGTQYF. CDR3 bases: TGCAGCGTTGGAGGGGGGACCCAGTACTTC.

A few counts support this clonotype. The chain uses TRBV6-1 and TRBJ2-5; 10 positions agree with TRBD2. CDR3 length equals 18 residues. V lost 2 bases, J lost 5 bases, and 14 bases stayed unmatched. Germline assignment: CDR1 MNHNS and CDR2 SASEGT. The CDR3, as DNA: TGTGCCAGCAGTGAACTAGCGGGAGATGGCCACGGGATGGAGACCCAGTACTTC. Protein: CASSELAGDGHGMETQYF.

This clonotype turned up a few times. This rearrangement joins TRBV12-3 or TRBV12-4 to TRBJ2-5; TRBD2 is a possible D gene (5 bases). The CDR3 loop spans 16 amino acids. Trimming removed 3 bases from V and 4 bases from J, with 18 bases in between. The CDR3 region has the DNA TGTGCCAGCAGTTTCGGTCGGGGAAGCGTTGGAGAGACCCAGTACTTC. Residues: CASSFGRGSVGETQYF.